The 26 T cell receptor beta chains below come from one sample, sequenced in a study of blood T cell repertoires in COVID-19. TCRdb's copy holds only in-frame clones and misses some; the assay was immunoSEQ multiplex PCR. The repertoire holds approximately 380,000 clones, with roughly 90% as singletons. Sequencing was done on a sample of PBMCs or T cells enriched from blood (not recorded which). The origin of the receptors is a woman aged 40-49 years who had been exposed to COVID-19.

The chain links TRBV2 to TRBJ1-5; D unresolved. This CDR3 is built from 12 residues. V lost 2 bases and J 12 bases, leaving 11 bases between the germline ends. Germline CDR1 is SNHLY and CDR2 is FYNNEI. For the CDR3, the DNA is TGTGCCAGCAGTGAAAGGTACAGTCGCCAGCATTTT. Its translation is CASSERYSRQHF. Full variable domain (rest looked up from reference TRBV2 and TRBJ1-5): EPEVTQTPSHQVTQMGQEVILRCVPISNHLYFYWYRQILGQKVEFLVSFYNNEISEKSEIFDDQFSVERPDGSNFTLKIRSTKLEDSAMYFCASSERYSRQHFGDGTRLSIL.

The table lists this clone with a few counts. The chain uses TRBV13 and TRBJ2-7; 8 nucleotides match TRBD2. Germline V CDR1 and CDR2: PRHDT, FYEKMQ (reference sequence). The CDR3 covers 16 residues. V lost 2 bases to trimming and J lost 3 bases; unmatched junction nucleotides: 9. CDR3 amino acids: CASSLPASGLRYEQYF. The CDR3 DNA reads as TGTGCCAGCAGCTTACCGGCTAGCGGGCTCCGCTACGAGCAGTACTTC.

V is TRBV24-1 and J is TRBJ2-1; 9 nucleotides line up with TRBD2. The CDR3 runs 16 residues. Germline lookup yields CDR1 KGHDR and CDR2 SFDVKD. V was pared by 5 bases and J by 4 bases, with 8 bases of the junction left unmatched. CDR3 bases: TGTGCCACCAGTGCTGGGACTAGCTTCGCTTACAATGAGCAGTTCTTC. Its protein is CATSAGTSFAYNEQFF.

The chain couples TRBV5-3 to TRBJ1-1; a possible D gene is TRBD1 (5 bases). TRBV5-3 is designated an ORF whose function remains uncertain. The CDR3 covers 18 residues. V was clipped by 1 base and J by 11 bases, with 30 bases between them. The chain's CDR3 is CARSLHLVGAAGEVDAFF. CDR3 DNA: TGTGCCAGAAGCTTGCATTTGGTTGGGGCCGCCGGTGAGGTGGATGCTTTCTTT.

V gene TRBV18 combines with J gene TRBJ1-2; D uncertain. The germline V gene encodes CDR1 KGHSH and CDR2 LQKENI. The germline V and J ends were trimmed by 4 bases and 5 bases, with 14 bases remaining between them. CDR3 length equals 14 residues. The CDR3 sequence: CASSLEGGGYGYTF. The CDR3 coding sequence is TGTGCCAGCTCACTAGAGGGCGGTGGTTATGGCTACACCTTC.

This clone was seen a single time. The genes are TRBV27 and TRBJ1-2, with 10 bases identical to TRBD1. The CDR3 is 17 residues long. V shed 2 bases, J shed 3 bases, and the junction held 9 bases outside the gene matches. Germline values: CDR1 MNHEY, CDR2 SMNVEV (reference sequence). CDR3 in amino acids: CASSLRRRQGADYGYTF. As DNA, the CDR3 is TGTGCCAGCAGTTTACGTAGGAGACAGGGGGCGGACTATGGCTACACCTTC.

CDR3 loop: CASSPQNSGNTIYF. The CDR3 DNA sequence: TGTGCCAGCTCACCCCAAAACTCTGGAAACACCATATATTTT. The V call is TRBV18, the J call TRBJ1-3; D not resolved. Germline-derived CDR1 and CDR2 are KGHSH and LQKENI. The ends were cut back, 3 bases at V and 0 bases at J, with 6 bases in the middle. CDR3 length equals 14 residues.

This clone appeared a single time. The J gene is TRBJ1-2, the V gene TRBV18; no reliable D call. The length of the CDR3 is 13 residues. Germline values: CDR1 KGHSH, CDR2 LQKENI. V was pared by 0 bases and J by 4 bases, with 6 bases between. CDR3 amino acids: CASSPPGVYGYTF. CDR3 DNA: TGTGCCAGCTCACCACCGGGAGTCTATGGCTACACCTTC.

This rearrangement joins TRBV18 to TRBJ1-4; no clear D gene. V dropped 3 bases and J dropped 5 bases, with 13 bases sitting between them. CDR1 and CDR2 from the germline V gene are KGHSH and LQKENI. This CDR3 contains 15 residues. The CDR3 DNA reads TGTGCCAGCTCACCCTTGGGCACCCAAAATGAAAAACTGTTTTTT. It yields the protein CASSPLGTQNEKLFF.

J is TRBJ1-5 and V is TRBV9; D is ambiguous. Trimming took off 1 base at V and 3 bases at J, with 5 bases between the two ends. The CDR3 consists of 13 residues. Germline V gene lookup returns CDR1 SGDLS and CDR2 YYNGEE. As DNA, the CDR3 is TGTGCCAGCAGCGTATGGGCCAATCAGCCCCAGCATTTT. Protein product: CASSVWANQPQHF.

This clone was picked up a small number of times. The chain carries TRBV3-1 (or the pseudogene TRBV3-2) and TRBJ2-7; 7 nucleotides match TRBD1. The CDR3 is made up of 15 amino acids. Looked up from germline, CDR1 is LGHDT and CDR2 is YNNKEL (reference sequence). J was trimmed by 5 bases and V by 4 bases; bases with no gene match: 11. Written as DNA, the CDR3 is TGTGCCAGCAGCCGACGAGGACAGGCGTTAAACGAGCAGTACTTC. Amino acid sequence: CASSRRGQALNEQYF.

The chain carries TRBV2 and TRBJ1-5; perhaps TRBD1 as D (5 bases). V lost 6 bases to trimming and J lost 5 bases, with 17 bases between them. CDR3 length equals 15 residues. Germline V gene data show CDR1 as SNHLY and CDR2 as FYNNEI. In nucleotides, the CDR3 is TGTGCCAGCAGCCACGGTTCCGGGACTCATCAGCCCCAGCATTTT. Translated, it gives CASSHGSGTHQPQHF.

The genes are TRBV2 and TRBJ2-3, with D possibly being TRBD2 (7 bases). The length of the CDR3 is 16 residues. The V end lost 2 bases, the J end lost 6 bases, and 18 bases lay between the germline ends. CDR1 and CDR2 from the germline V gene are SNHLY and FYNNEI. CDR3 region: CASSELWGGVFDTQYF. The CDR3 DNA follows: TGTGCCAGCAGTGAACTGTGGGGGGGCGTGTTCGATACGCAGTATTTT.

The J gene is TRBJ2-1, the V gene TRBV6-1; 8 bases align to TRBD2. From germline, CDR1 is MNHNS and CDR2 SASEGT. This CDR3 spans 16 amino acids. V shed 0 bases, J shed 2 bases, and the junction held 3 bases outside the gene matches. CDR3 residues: CASSEAPGLAYNEQFF. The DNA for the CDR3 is TGTGCCAGCAGTGAAGCGCCGGGACTAGCCTACAATGAGCAGTTCTTC.

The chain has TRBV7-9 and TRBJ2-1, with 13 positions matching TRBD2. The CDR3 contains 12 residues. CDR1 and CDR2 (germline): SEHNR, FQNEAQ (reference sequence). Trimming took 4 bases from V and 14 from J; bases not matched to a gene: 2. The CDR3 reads CASSSGTSGEFF. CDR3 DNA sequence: TGTGCCAGCAGCTCCGGGACTAGCGGGGAGTTCTTC.

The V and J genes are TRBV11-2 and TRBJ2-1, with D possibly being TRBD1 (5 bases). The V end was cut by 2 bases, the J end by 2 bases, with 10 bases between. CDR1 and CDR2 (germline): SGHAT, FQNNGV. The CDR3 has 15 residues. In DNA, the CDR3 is TGTGCCAGCAGCTTACAACAGGTAACCTACAATGAGCAGTTCTTC. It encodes CASSLQQVTYNEQFF.

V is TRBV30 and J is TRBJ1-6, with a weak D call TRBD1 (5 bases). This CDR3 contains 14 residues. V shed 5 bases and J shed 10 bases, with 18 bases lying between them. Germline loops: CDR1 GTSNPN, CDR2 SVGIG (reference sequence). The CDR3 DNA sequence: TGTGCCTGGGGCCGTGGAGGGGCTGGCTCACCCCTCCACTTT. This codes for CAWGRGGAGSPLHF.

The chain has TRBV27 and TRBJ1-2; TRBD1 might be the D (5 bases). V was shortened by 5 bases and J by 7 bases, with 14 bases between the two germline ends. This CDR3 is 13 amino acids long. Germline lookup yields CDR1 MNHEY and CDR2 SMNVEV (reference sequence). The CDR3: CASSEHQGIGYTF. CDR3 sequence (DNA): TGTGCCAGCAGTGAACACCAGGGTATTGGCTACACCTTC.

CDR3 region: CASSHRVASYEQYF. CDR3 coding DNA: TGTGCCAGCAGCCACAGGGTGGCGTCCTACGAGCAGTACTTC. The J gene is TRBJ2-7, the V gene TRBV7-2, with TRBD1 as a possible D gene (6 bases). The V end was cut by 5 bases, the J end by 1 base, with 12 bases between. Germline V CDR1 and CDR2: SGHTA, FQGNSA. This CDR3 is 14 amino acids long.

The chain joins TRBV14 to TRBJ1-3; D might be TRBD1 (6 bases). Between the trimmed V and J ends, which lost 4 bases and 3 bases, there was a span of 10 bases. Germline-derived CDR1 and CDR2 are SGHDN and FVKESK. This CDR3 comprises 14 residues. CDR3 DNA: TGTGCCAGCAGCCTCGCGGACAGTGGAAACACCATATATTTT. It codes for CASSLADSGNTIYF.

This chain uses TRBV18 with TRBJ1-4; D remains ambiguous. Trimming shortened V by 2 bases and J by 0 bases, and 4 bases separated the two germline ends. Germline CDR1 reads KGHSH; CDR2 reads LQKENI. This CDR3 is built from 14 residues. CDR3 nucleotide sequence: TGTGCCAGCTCACCAGTCTCAACTAATGAAAAACTGTTTTTT. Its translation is CASSPVSTNEKLFF.

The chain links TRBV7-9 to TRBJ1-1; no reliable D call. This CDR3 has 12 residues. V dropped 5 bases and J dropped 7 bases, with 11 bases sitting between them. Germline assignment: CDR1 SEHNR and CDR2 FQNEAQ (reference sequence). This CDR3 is CASSLLGGEAFF. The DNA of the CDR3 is TGTGCCAGCAGCCTCCTCGGAGGTGAAGCTTTCTTT.

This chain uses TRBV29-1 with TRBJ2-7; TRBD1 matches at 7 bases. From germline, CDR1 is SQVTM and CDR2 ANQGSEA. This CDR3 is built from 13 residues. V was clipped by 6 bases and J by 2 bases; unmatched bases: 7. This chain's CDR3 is CSVSQGIPYEQYF. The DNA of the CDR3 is TGCAGCGTCTCACAGGGGATCCCCTACGAGCAGTACTTC.

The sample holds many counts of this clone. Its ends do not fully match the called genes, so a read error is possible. CDR3: CASSLVYTEELFF. The CDR3 region has the DNA TGTGCCAGCAGCTTAGTTTACACCGAGGAGCTGTTTTTT. The rearrangement links TRBV7-2 to TRBJ2-2; D is undetermined. The CDR3 loop spans 13 amino acids. Germline assignment: CDR1 SGHTA and CDR2 FQGNSA.

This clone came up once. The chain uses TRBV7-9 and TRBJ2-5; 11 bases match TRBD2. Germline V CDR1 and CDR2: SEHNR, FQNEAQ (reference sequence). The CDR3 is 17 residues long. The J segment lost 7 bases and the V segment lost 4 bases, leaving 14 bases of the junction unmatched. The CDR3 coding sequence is TGTGCCAGCAGCTCCTCGACTAGCGGGGTGGAGAGAGGGACCCAGTACTTC. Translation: CASSSSTSGVERGTQYF.

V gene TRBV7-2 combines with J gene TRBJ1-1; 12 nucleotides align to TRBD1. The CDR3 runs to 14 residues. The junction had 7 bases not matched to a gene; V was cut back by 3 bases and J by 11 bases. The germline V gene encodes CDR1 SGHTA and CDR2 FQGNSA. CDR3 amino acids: CASSLAGTGGEAFF. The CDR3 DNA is TGTGCCAGCAGCTTGGCCGGGACAGGGGGCGAGGCTTTCTTT.